The rows below give T cell receptor beta chains drawn from one sample of a study of T cells in Graves' hyperthyroidism and ophthalmopathy. One entry per CDR3 protein, called by TCRdb with MiXCR from the multiplex PCR reads. The sample has about 640,000 distinct CDR3 sequences, less than 25% seen once; the top ten hold 34%. Sequencing input: blood. These receptors were obtained from a man aged 25-45 years with Graves' ophthalmopathy. Both conserved end residues are trimmed from each CDR3. The order of the fields is clone size, V gene, J gene, CDR3 protein. A row's size may be missing; if present it is once, few, many or a size class.

>many|TRBV2|TRBJ1-4
ASSRNNGAFEKLF
>many|TRBV5-1|TRBJ1-1
ASSLGNTVNTEAF
>-|TRBV10-3|TRBJ2-7
AISGGGPYEQY
>-|TRBV20-1|TRBJ1-4
SAEIQGPNEKLF
>many|TRBV15|TRBJ1-1
ATSSRPTLRDTEAF
>-|TRBV7-9|TRBJ2-5
ASSSARGRQETQY
>few|TRBV28|TRBJ2-3
ASNRGADTQY
>many|TRBV5-1|TRBJ2-3
ASSPSRAEDTQY
>many|TRBV7-2|TRBJ2-5
ASSLEGGRRAETQY
>-|TRBV30|TRBJ1-1
AWSVATSGGTEAF
>many|TRBV28|TRBJ1-1
ASTSSRQGRNTEAF
>few|TRBV28|TRBJ1-6
ASSTNPGTASPLH
>-|TRBV6-2/TRBV6-3|TRBJ2-1
ASSGGDAHNEQF
>-|TRBV15|TRBJ2-1
ATSIVAGGDNEQF
>-|TRBV20-1|TRBJ2-1
SARNLAGGFLVEQF
>-|TRBV5-1|TRBJ1-5
ASRVRGRATNQPQH
>-|TRBV3-1|TRBJ1-1
AVGEVATEAF
>once|TRBV28|TRBJ2-7
ASSPGLAGATYEQY
>-|TRBV12-3/TRBV12-4|TRBJ2-7
ASSLGIEQY
>many|TRBV12-3/TRBV12-4|TRBJ1-1
ASSLARQSEAF
>few|TRBV19|TRBJ1-5
ASSIRTDHSNQPQH
>many|TRBV2|TRBJ2-1
ASTHRQGPQF
>few|TRBV3-1|TRBJ2-3
ASGRTSGTLTDTQY
>many|TRBV11-2|TRBJ2-3
ASSPRIRPVPTDTQY
>-|TRBV2|TRBJ1-6
ASSERTGASPLH
>many|TRBV3-1|TRBJ2-3
ASSKGQGTTDTQY
>few|TRBV20-1|TRBJ2-2
SAREAGKNTGELF
>few|TRBV28|TRBJ1-2
ASRPRGVHYGYT
>-|TRBV5-5|TRBJ1-1
ASSPWGAQDMNTEAF
>-|TRBV7-9|TRBJ2-7
ASSLDYRDYEQY
>many|TRBV18|TRBJ2-5
ASSPGLQETQY
>few|TRBV6-5|TRBJ2-3
ASSYSTRREARDTQY